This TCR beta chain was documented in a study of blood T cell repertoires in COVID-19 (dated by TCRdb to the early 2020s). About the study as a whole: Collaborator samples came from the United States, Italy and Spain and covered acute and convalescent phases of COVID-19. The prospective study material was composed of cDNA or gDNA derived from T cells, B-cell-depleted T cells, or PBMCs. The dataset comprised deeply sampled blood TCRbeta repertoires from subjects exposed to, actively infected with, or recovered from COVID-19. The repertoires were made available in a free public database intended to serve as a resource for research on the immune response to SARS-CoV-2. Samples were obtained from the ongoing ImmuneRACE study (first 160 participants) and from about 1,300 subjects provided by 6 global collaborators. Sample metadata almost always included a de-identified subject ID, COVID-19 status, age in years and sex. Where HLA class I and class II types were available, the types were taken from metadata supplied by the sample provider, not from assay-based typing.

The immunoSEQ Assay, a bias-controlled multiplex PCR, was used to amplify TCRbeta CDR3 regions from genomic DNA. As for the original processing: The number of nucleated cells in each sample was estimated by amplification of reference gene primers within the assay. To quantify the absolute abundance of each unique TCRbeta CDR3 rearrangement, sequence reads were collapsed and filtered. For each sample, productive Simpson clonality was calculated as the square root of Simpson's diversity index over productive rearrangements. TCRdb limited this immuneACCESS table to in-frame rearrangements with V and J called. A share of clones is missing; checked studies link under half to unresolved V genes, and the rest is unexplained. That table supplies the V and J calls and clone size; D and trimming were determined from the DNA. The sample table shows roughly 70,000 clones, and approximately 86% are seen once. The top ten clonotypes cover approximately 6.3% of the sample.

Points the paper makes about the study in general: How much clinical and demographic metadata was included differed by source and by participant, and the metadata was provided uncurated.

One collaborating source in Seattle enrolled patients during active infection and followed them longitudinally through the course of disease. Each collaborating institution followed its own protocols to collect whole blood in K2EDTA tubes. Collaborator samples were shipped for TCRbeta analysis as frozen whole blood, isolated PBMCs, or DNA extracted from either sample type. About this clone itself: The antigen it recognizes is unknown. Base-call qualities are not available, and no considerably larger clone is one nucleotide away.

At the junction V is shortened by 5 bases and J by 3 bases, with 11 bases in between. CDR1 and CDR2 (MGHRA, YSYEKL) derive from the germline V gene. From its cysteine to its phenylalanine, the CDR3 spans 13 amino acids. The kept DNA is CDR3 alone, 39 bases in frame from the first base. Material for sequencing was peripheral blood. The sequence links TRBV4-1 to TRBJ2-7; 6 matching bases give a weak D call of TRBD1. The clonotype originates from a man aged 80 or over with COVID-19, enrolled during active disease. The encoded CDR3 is CASSGTIFYEQYF. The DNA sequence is TGCGCCAGCAGCGGGACAATATTCTACGAGCAGTACTTC.